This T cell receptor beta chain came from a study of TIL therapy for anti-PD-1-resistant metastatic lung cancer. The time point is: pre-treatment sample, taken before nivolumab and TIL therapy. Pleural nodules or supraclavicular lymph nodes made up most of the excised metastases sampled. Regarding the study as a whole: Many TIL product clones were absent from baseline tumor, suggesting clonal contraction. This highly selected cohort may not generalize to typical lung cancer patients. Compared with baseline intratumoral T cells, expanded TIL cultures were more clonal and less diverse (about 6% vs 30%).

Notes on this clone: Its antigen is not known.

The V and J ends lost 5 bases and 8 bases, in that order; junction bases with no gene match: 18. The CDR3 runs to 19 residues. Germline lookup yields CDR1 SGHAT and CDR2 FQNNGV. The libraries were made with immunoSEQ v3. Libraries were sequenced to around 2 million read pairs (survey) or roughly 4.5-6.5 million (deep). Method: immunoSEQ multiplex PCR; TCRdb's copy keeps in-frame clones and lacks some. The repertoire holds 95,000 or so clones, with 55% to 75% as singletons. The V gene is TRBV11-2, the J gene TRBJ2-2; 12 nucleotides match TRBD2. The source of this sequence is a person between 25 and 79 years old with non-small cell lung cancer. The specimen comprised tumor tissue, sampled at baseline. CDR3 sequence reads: CASSPWSKAWTSGAGELFF. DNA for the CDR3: TGTGCCAGCAGCCCTTGGAGCAAGGCTTGGACTAGCGGGGCGGGGGAGCTGTTTTTT.